Listed below are T cell receptor beta chains from one sample, sequenced in a study of blood T cell repertoires in COVID-19. Sequencing used immunoSEQ multiplex PCR; TCRdb keeps in-frame clones, though not all of them. Among 150,000 to 200,000 clones, 89% were seen once, and the ten largest hold approximately 0.77%. Sample: PBMCs or T cells enriched from blood (not recorded which). The receptors here all came from a woman under 30 who had recovered from COVID-19. CDR3s include the opening cysteine and the closing phenylalanine or tryptophan. D genes are given only for firm matches. Some rows have no size entry. The others give once, few or many, or a class for an expanded clone.

-	-	TRBV5-1	TRBJ2-6	CASSLVTGPSSGANVLTF	TGCGCCAGCAGCTTGGTAACGGGTCCGAGCTCTGGGGCCAACGTCCTGACTTTC
-	TRBD2	TRBV11-2	TRBJ2-3	CASSLSGGRTDTQYF	TGTGCCAGCAGCTTGAGCGGGGGGCGCACAGATACGCAGTATTTT
-	-	TRBV7-2	TRBJ2-7	CASSLDGGPYEQYF	TGTGCCAGCAGCTTAGACGGGGGGCCCTACGAGCAGTACTTC
-	TRBD1	TRBV11-3	TRBJ2-1	CASSPDRGSYNEQFF	TGTGCCAGCAGCCCGGACAGGGGATCCTACAATGAGCAGTTCTTC
-	TRBD2	TRBV5-1	TRBJ2-3	CASSTGLAGGTSFTDTQYF	TGCGCCAGCAGCACCGGACTAGCGGGAGGAACCTCTTTCACAGATACGCAGTATTTT
-	-	TRBV5-8	TRBJ2-6	CASSAGHLGANVLTF	TGTGCCAGCAGCGCTGGACACCTTGGGGCCAACGTCCTGACTTTC
-	TRBD2	TRBV19	TRBJ2-2	CASLSSDRVSGRPGELFF	TGTGCCAGTCTCTCAAGCGACCGGGTGAGCGGGAGGCCCGGGGAGCTGTTTTTT
-	-	TRBV6-5	TRBJ1-1	CASRNNRGLNTEAFF	TGTGCCAGCAGAAACAACCGGGGTTTGAACACTGAAGCTTTCTTT
-	TRBD2	TRBV28	TRBJ2-5	CASSGPPLAKETQYF	TGTGCCAGCAGCGGCCCCCCACTAGCGAAAGAGACCCAGTACTTC
-	-	TRBV29-1	TRBJ2-1	CSVGSQGTGQQFF	TGCAGCGTCGGATCCCAGGGGACGGGGCAGCAGTTCTTC
-	TRBD1	TRBV2	TRBJ1-6	CASSEQTGSNSPLHF	TGTGCCAGCAGTGAACAGACAGGGAGTAATTCACCCCTCCACTTT
-	-	TRBV7-2	TRBJ1-2	CASSLATGYNYGYTF	TGTGCCAGCAGCCTCGCCACAGGGTACAACTATGGCTACACCTTC
-	-	TRBV28	TRBJ1-2	CASQRGGGAYGYTF	TGTGCCAGCCAAAGGGGCGGGGGCGCCTATGGCTACACCTTC
-	-	TRBV2	TRBJ2-3	CASTQPLSNTDTQYF	TGTGCCAGCACCCAACCACTTTCGAACACAGATACGCAGTATTTT
-	TRBD2	TRBV19	TRBJ2-7	CASSASGGSYEQYF	TGTGCCAGTAGTGCCAGCGGGGGCTCCTACGAGCAGTACTTC
-	TRBD2	TRBV28	TRBJ2-7	CASSPYRTSDPYEQYF	TGTGCCAGCAGTCCCTACCGGACTAGCGACCCGTACGAGCAGTACTTC
few	-	TRBV28	TRBJ2-3	CAIRGRDTQYF	TGTGCTATAAGGGGCCGGGATACGCAGTATTTT
-	-	TRBV29-1	TRBJ1-6	CSVKLEGNSPLHF	TGCAGCGTCAAACTGGAGGGTAATTCACCCCTCCACTTT
-	TRBD2	TRBV4-1	TRBJ2-7	CASSQVTSGTYEQYF	TGCGCCAGCAGCCAAGTGACTAGCGGGACCTACGAGCAGTACTTC
once	-	TRBV2	TRBJ2-3	CASSEDPLWDTQYF	TGTGCCAGCAGTGAGGATCCACTATGGGATACGCAGTATTTT
-	TRBD1	TRBV27	TRBJ1-1	CASSFGGGDTEAFF	TGTGCCAGCAGTTTCGGAGGGGGCGACACTGAAGCTTTCTTT
-	-	TRBV15	TRBJ2-7	CATSRAAEQYF	TGTGCCACCAGCAGGGCCGCCGAGCAGTACTTC
-	TRBD1	TRBV7-9	TRBJ1-3	CASSLGTGRNTIYF	TGTGCCAGCAGCTTAGGGACAGGAAGAAACACCATATATTTT
few	-	TRBV5-1	TRBJ2-1	CASSGRQSYNEQFF	TGCGCCAGCAGCGGAAGACAGTCCTACAATGAGCAGTTCTTC
-	TRBD1	TRBV19	TRBJ2-1	CATQGADEQFF	TGTGCCACCCAGGGGGCGGATGAGCAGTTCTTC
-	-	TRBV30	TRBJ2-7	CAWSVPSSYEQYF	TGTGCCTGGAGTGTACCTAGCTCCTACGAGCAGTACTTC
-	TRBD1	TRBV19	TRBJ2-1	CASSTRPGQGDEQFF	TGTGCCAGTAGTACCCGACCTGGGCAGGGGGATGAGCAGTTCTTC
-	-	TRBV7-2	TRBJ1-3	CASSPLGGSGDTIYF	TGTGCCAGCAGCCCCCTTGGGGGTTCGGGGGACACCATATATTTT
few	TRBD1	TRBV5-1	TRBJ1-3	CASSEGQGTSGNTIYF	TGCGCCAGCAGCGAAGGACAGGGTACCTCTGGAAACACCATATATTTT
-	TRBD1	TRBV9	TRBJ2-7	CASSVGAGGSYEQYF	TGTGCCAGCAGCGTAGGGGCAGGGGGTTCCTACGAGCAGTACTTC
-	TRBD1	TRBV24-1	TRBJ1-5	CATSDPKQGAQPQHF	TGTGCCACCAGTGACCCCAAACAGGGGGCTCAGCCCCAGCATTTT
-	TRBD2	TRBV7-9	TRBJ2-3	CASSRTSGTDTQYF	TGTGCCAGCAGCCGGACTAGCGGCACAGATACGCAGTATTTT
-	-	TRBV19	TRBJ1-5	CATTPGGNQPQHF	TGTGCCACCACACCGGGGGGCAATCAGCCCCAGCATTTT
-	TRBD1	TRBV28	TRBJ2-7	CASSFFPGTVPYEQYF	TGTGCCAGCAGCTTTTTTCCCGGGACAGTACCCTACGAGCAGTACTTC
-	TRBD2	TRBV19	TRBJ2-7	CASRESGRASYEQYF	TGTGCCAGTAGAGAAAGCGGGAGGGCCTCTTACGAGCAGTACTTC
-	TRBD1	TRBV5-4	TRBJ1-2	CASSIQTGGGYGYTF	TGTGCCAGCAGCATCCAGACAGGGGGCGGCTATGGCTACACCTTC
-	TRBD1	TRBV7-6	TRBJ2-2	CASSLTGQGTGELFF	TGTGCCAGCAGCTTAACAGGACAGGGAACCGGGGAGCTGTTTTTT
-	TRBD1	TRBV2	TRBJ2-1	CASGTVGSNEQFF	TGTGCCAGCGGGACAGTTGGCTCCAATGAGCAGTTCTTC
-	TRBD1	TRBV6-5	TRBJ1-4	CASSSLGTGGGKLFF	TGTGCCAGCAGCTCCCTCGGGACAGGGGGTGGAAAACTGTTTTTT
-	-	TRBV20-1	TRBJ2-1	CSATRVDEQFF	TGCAGTGCCACGCGGGTAGATGAGCAGTTCTTC
-	-	TRBV28	TRBJ1-5	CASRTPGWRDNAVLHF	TGTGCCAGCAGAACCCCCGGTTGGAGAGATAATGCAGTATTGCATTTT
-	-	TRBV11-2	TRBJ2-1	CASSLVGLSAIF	TGTGCCAGCAGCTTAGTCGGACTCTCGGCGATCTTC
-	-	TRBV2	TRBJ1-5	CASSESRGSQPQHF	TGTGCCAGCAGTGAATCGCGGGGGAGTCAGCCCCAGCATTTT
-	TRBD2	TRBV29-1	TRBJ2-2	CSVARLAGETGELFF	TGCAGCGTTGCAAGACTAGCGGGAGAGACCGGGGAGCTGTTTTTT
-	-	TRBV19	TRBJ1-3	CASSHRENSGNTIYF	TGTGCCAGTAGTCACAGGGAAAACTCTGGAAACACCATATATTTT
-	-	TRBV7-9	TRBJ2-7	CASSLVLPGGNEEQYF	TGTGCCAGCAGCTTAGTCCTCCCAGGGGGGAATGAAGAGCAGTACTTC
-	TRBD2	TRBV7-2	TRBJ2-7	CASSFSGGAYEQYF	TGTGCCAGCAGCTTTAGCGGGGGGGCCTACGAGCAGTACTTC
once	-	TRBV6-4	TRBJ2-3	CASSETGTDTQYF	TGTGCCAGCAGTGAAACAGGGACAGATACGCAGTATTTT
-	-	TRBV7-2	TRBJ2-7	CASSLLSASLGEQYF	TGTGCCAGCAGCTTACTTTCGGCTAGCCTCGGCGAGCAGTACTTC
-	TRBD2	TRBV27	TRBJ2-3	CASSLTSGGTTDTQYF	TGTGCCAGCAGTCTGACTAGCGGGGGAACCACAGATACGCAGTATTTT
-	-	TRBV12-3/TRBV12-4	TRBJ2-3	CASSLAAPDTQYF	TGTGCCAGCAGTTTAGCGGCCCCAGATACGCAGTATTTT
-	-	TRBV4-1	TRBJ1-5	CASSQEGTRNQPQHF	TGCGCCAGCAGCCAAGAGGGGACAAGAAATCAGCCCCAGCATTTT